The clone carrying this TCR beta chain has just one count. The data were taken from a study of blood T cell repertoires in COVID-19. The overall study: The cDNA or gDNA used as material had been derived from T cells, B-cell-depleted T cells, or PBMCs.

Deletions cut 4 bases from V and 4 bases from J, with 16 bases between. The V gene's germline CDR1 is LNHNV and CDR2 YYDKDF (reference sequence). The CDR3 is 15 residues long. Authors' processing steps: By means of reference gene primer amplification, nucleated cell counts were estimated. The assay was immunoSEQ multiplex PCR, and TCRdb's table has in-frame clones only and misses some. That table furnishes V, J and clone size, whereas the DNA furnished D and trimming. Among approximately 190,000 clones listed, over 75% were seen once. The sequencing sample was made of peripheral blood. The chain recombines TRBV15 with TRBJ1-1; TRBD1 is a possible D gene (5 bases). The TCR originated in a man in his fifties with acute or convalescent COVID-19. This CDR3 reads CATSKPSGVGTEAFF. The CDR3 DNA reads TGTGCCACCAGCAAACCATCGGGGGTAGGCACTGAAGCTTTCTTT.